The clone carrying this TCR beta chain appeared a few times. This record comes from a study of OX40 agonist ivuxolimab in advanced cancers. At the level of the study: Patients received ivuxolimab, an intravenous treatment, every 2 weeks at 0.01 to 10 mg/kg.

Only in-frame clones appear in the TCRdb table, and some are missing; sequencing was by immunoSEQ multiplex PCR. The table has 50,000 to 65,000 clones, less than 85% seen once. Trimming took off 7 bases at V and 1 base at J, with 15 bases between the two ends. Germline V lookup: CDR1 MNHNS, CDR2 SASEGT. This CDR3 is 15 amino acids long. The sequence was collected from an adult with an advanced solid tumor such as melanoma, head and neck, liver or kidney cancer. The chain recombines TRBV6-1 with TRBJ2-3; D might be TRBD1 (6 bases). This specimen was CD4+ or CD8+ T cells sorted from blood, taken in a trial of the OX40 agonist ivuxolimab. The CDR3 region is CASTGQGIRTDTQYF. The CDR3, as DNA: TGTGCCAGCACCGGCCAGGGGATCCGCACAGATACGCAGTATTTT.